This T cell receptor beta chain was found in a study of Ad26.COV2.S vaccination and SARS-CoV-2 variants. Study-level results: Overall T cell responses may have been underestimated by the analyses of TCR breadth and depth. Placebo recipients showed lower spike-specific TCR breadth than vaccinees. With respect to non-spike TCR breadth, vaccine and placebo recipients were similar. A substantial breadth of spike-specific CD8+ and CD4+ T cell responses after vaccination has been reported.

With regard to this clone: The antigen remains undetermined.

The CDR3 spans 15 residues. The V gene end was trimmed by 0 bases and the J gene end by 4 bases; junction bases not matched to a gene: 5. Germline lookup yields CDR1 LGHNA and CDR2 YSLEER. Produced via immunoSEQ multiplex PCR; TCRdb's table is partial and in-frame only. The sample lists around 140,000 clones, about nine tenths seen once, with approximately 5% in the top ten. This specimen was peripheral blood, taken after recovery from COVID-19. This chain links TRBV4-3 with TRBJ2-7; 8 positions match TRBD1. This clonotype originated in a human donor who had recovered from COVID-19. The CDR3 sequence: CASSQDLGQGYEQYF. Here the CDR3 DNA reads TGCGCCAGCAGCCAAGATCTCGGACAGGGTTACGAGCAGTACTTC.